This T cell receptor (beta chain) derives from a study of CD8 T cells in Susac syndrome. A quantity of about 0.5 to 1 ug RNA underwent reverse transcription using random hexamers. TCRdb reprocessed the immunoSEQ multiplex PCR reads via MiXCR and lists one record per CDR3 protein. The profile shows more than 95,000 distinct CDR3 sequences, approximately 93% of them singletons. The CDR3 has 14 amino acids. Losses at the gene ends were 8 bases for V and 3 bases for J; bases not matched to a gene: 8. The germline V gene encodes CDR1 MNHNS and CDR2 SASEGT. This chain links TRBV6-1 with TRBJ2-3; TRBD2 matches at 7 bases. This clonotype was obtained from a human donor with multiple sclerosis. Sequencing input: CD8+ T cells from PBMCs. CDR3 residues: CASWYGGGTDTQYF. DNA of the CDR3: TGTGCCAGCTGGTATGGCGGGGGTACAGATACGCAGTATTTT.